This is a list of T cell receptor beta chains from one sample in a study of blood T cell repertoires in COVID-19. Data came from immunoSEQ multiplex PCR; TCRdb stores just in-frame clones and leaves some out. The profile shows under 250,000 clones, approximately 84% of them singletons. The sample consisted of peripheral blood. The receptors were gathered from a man aged 50-60 years with active or convalescent COVID-19. CDR3s include the opening cysteine and the closing phenylalanine or tryptophan. Fields, in order: CDR3 DNA, CDR3 protein, V gene, clone size, D gene, CDR3 length, J gene. D genes are given only for firm matches. For some rows the clone size is stated as once, few or many, or as a class when expanded; others skip it.

CDR3nt: TGCGCCAGCAGACCACTAGCTGGCGGCTCCTACGAGCAGTACTTC
CDR3aa: CASRPLAGGSYEQYF
v_gene: TRBV4-1
abundance: .
d_gene: .
len: 15
j_gene: TRBJ2-7

CDR3nt: TGTGCCAGCAGCTTAGATAGCGGGGGGGCCAGGAATGAGCAGTTCTTC
CDR3aa: CASSLDSGGARNEQFF
v_gene: TRBV7-2
abundance: .
d_gene: TRBD2
len: 16
j_gene: TRBJ2-1

CDR3nt: TGTGCCTGGAGTGTAATCAGGGGTTACACCGGGGAGCTGTTTTTT
CDR3aa: CAWSVIRGYTGELFF
v_gene: TRBV30
abundance: .
d_gene: .
len: 15
j_gene: TRBJ2-2

CDR3nt: TGTGCCAGCAGCTTGGTCCTAGAGGGATCCATCACCTACGAGCAGTACTTC
CDR3aa: CASSLVLEGSITYEQYF
v_gene: TRBV5-8
abundance: .
d_gene: .
len: 17
j_gene: TRBJ2-7

CDR3nt: TGTGCCAGCAGTTCTATAAGAGGGTTCGGCACCGGGGAGCTGTTTTTT
CDR3aa: CASSSIRGFGTGELFF
v_gene: TRBV28
abundance: once
d_gene: .
len: 16
j_gene: TRBJ2-2

CDR3nt: TGTGCCAGCAGTTCCATCAGGGGGCGGTCTGGAAACACCATATATTTT
CDR3aa: CASSSIRGRSGNTIYF
v_gene: TRBV6-5
abundance: once
d_gene: TRBD1
len: 16
j_gene: TRBJ1-3

CDR3nt: TGTGCCAGCAGCCAAGAACTAGCGGGGGGCACAGATACGCAGTATTTT
CDR3aa: CASSQELAGGTDTQYF
v_gene: TRBV4-2
abundance: .
d_gene: TRBD2
len: 16
j_gene: TRBJ2-3

CDR3nt: TGTGCCACCAGCAGTAATGCGGACACTGAAGCTTTCTTT
CDR3aa: CATSSNADTEAFF
v_gene: TRBV15
abundance: .
d_gene: .
len: 13
j_gene: TRBJ1-1

CDR3nt: TGTGCCAGCAGTTCGGGACAGGGGAATTCACCCCTCCACTTT
CDR3aa: CASSSGQGNSPLHF
v_gene: TRBV6-5
abundance: .
d_gene: TRBD1
len: 14
j_gene: TRBJ1-6

CDR3nt: TGTGCCAGCGAGCGCCCTGGGGGGTACGGAAACACCATATATTTT
CDR3aa: CASERPGGYGNTIYF
v_gene: TRBV19
abundance: few
d_gene: .
len: 15
j_gene: TRBJ1-3

CDR3nt: TGTGCCAGCAGTTTTGGTGCCGGGACAGCCGTTTATGGGGCCAACGTCCTGACTTTC
CDR3aa: CASSFGAGTAVYGANVLTF
v_gene: TRBV27
abundance: .
d_gene: TRBD1
len: 19
j_gene: TRBJ2-6

CDR3nt: TGTGCCAGCTCACCGCAGACGGGGGGCTACACCTTC
CDR3aa: CASSPQTGGYTF
v_gene: TRBV18
abundance: .
d_gene: .
len: 12
j_gene: TRBJ1-2

CDR3nt: TGTGCCAGTAGTTGGGGGGAGAACACTGAAGCTTTCTTT
CDR3aa: CASSWGENTEAFF
v_gene: TRBV19
abundance: .
d_gene: .
len: 13
j_gene: TRBJ1-1

CDR3nt: TGTGCCAGTAGTGCTACCGGGACAGGCGACTATGGCTACACCTTC
CDR3aa: CASSATGTGDYGYTF
v_gene: TRBV19
abundance: .
d_gene: TRBD1
len: 15
j_gene: TRBJ1-2

CDR3nt: TGTGCCAGCAGCCCGGGACAGGGCGCTGGCTACACCTTC
CDR3aa: CASSPGQGAGYTF
v_gene: TRBV25-1
abundance: .
d_gene: TRBD1
len: 13
j_gene: TRBJ1-2

CDR3nt: TGTGCCTCAGGGGCGGGCGAGCAGTTCTTC
CDR3aa: CASGAGEQFF
v_gene: TRBV30
abundance: .
d_gene: .
len: 10
j_gene: TRBJ2-1

CDR3nt: TGTGCCAGCAGCCTCGGGACTAGCGGGGTCAATGAGCAGTTCTTC
CDR3aa: CASSLGTSGVNEQFF
v_gene: TRBV7-9
abundance: .
d_gene: TRBD2
len: 15
j_gene: TRBJ2-1

CDR3nt: TGTGCCAGCAGTTCACCGCAAGTGAGGAACACTGAAGCTTTCTTT
CDR3aa: CASSSPQVRNTEAFF
v_gene: TRBV28
abundance: .
d_gene: .
len: 15
j_gene: TRBJ1-1

CDR3nt: TGTGCCAGCAGCTTAGGGGGGCCGACGTGGGATACGCAGTATTTT
CDR3aa: CASSLGGPTWDTQYF
v_gene: TRBV9
abundance: .
d_gene: .
len: 15
j_gene: TRBJ2-3

CDR3nt: TGTGCCAGCTCACCACCCGGACAGGGGAACACTGAAGCTTTCTTT
CDR3aa: CASSPPGQGNTEAFF
v_gene: TRBV18
abundance: .
d_gene: TRBD1
len: 15
j_gene: TRBJ1-1

CDR3nt: TGTGCCAGCAGTTACCCCCCCACCCGGGGAGCTTTCTTT
CDR3aa: CASSYPPTRGAFF
v_gene: TRBV6-2/TRBV6-3
abundance: .
d_gene: .
len: 13
j_gene: TRBJ1-1

CDR3nt: TGTGCCAGCAGTTCCCGGGACAGCACCGGGGAGCTGTTTTTT
CDR3aa: CASSSRDSTGELFF
v_gene: TRBV6-5
abundance: .
d_gene: TRBD1
len: 14
j_gene: TRBJ2-2

CDR3nt: TGTGCCAGCACCCGGGACAGGGATTATATAGCTTATGGCTACACCTTC
CDR3aa: CASTRDRDYIAYGYTF
v_gene: TRBV11-2
abundance: once
d_gene: TRBD1
len: 16
j_gene: TRBJ1-2

CDR3nt: TGTGCCACCCAGGGACAGATGAACACTGAAGCTTTCTTT
CDR3aa: CATQGQMNTEAFF
v_gene: TRBV7-9
abundance: .
d_gene: TRBD1
len: 13
j_gene: TRBJ1-1

CDR3nt: TGTGCCAGCAGCCCGGTGGGGACTGGCGAGCAGTACTTC
CDR3aa: CASSPVGTGEQYF
v_gene: TRBV7-7
abundance: few
d_gene: .
len: 13
j_gene: TRBJ2-7

CDR3nt: TGCGCCAGCAGCCCCCGGGGGTCTAGCGTACAAGAGACCCAGTACTTC
CDR3aa: CASSPRGSSVQETQYF
v_gene: TRBV5-1
abundance: .
d_gene: .
len: 16
j_gene: TRBJ2-5

CDR3nt: TGTGCCAGCACAATGCAGGACCAGGGGGAAAAACTGTTTTTT
CDR3aa: CASTMQDQGEKLFF
v_gene: TRBV2
abundance: .
d_gene: .
len: 14
j_gene: TRBJ1-4

CDR3nt: TGTGCCAGTAAGCCAGCGGGGGGGCAGTACGAGCAGTACTTC
CDR3aa: CASKPAGGQYEQYF
v_gene: TRBV19
abundance: .
d_gene: TRBD2
len: 14
j_gene: TRBJ2-7

CDR3nt: TGTGCCATCAGTGTGGACAGGGAACCCAATCAGCCCCAGCATTTT
CDR3aa: CAISVDREPNQPQHF
v_gene: TRBV10-3
abundance: few
d_gene: TRBD1
len: 15
j_gene: TRBJ1-5

CDR3nt: TGTGCCATCAGCGCCGGGACAGGGGAAGAAAAACTGTTTTTT
CDR3aa: CAISAGTGEEKLFF
v_gene: TRBV10-3
abundance: once
d_gene: TRBD1
len: 14
j_gene: TRBJ1-4

CDR3nt: TGTGCCTGGGGGAGAGGGGAGCTGTTTTTT
CDR3aa: CAWGRGELFF
v_gene: TRBV30
abundance: once
d_gene: .
len: 10
j_gene: TRBJ2-2

CDR3nt: TGTGCCTCCAATATAGCGGGGGGCACAGATACGCAGTATTTT
CDR3aa: CASNIAGGTDTQYF
v_gene: TRBV30
abundance: .
d_gene: TRBD2
len: 14
j_gene: TRBJ2-3

CDR3nt: TGTGCCAGCAGTTTAGATCCCTCCTATAATTCACCCCTCCACTTT
CDR3aa: CASSLDPSYNSPLHF
v_gene: TRBV6-5
abundance: .
d_gene: .
len: 15
j_gene: TRBJ1-6

CDR3nt: TGCAGCGCCGAGGCCGGGAAAGGCTACACCTTC
CDR3aa: CSAEAGKGYTF
v_gene: TRBV29-1
abundance: .
d_gene: .
len: 11
j_gene: TRBJ1-2

CDR3nt: TGTGCCTGGATACGCGGGGTAGCAGATACGCAGTATTTT
CDR3aa: CAWIRGVADTQYF
v_gene: TRBV30
abundance: .
d_gene: .
len: 13
j_gene: TRBJ2-3

CDR3nt: TGCAGCGTTGAAGACAGGGCGGGGACTGAAAAACTGTTTTTT
CDR3aa: CSVEDRAGTEKLFF
v_gene: TRBV29-1
abundance: .
d_gene: .
len: 14
j_gene: TRBJ1-4

CDR3nt: TGTGCCTGGAGTTTGGGAGGGACGGGGACCTACGAGCAGTACTTC
CDR3aa: CAWSLGGTGTYEQYF
v_gene: TRBV30
abundance: .
d_gene: TRBD2
len: 15
j_gene: TRBJ2-7

CDR3nt: TGCAGCGTCGGTAGCGGGGGAGAGACCCAGTACTTC
CDR3aa: CSVGSGGETQYF
v_gene: TRBV29-1
abundance: .
d_gene: TRBD2
len: 12
j_gene: TRBJ2-5

CDR3nt: TGTGCCAGCTCGGACTCCAGCACAGATACGCAGTATTTT
CDR3aa: CASSDSSTDTQYF
v_gene: TRBV2
abundance: .
d_gene: .
len: 13
j_gene: TRBJ2-3

CDR3nt: TGTGCCAGCAGCTTAGAACTCTCCGGGGGGAACTATGGCTACACCTTC
CDR3aa: CASSLELSGGNYGYTF
v_gene: TRBV11-2
abundance: few
d_gene: .
len: 16
j_gene: TRBJ1-2

CDR3nt: TGTGCCAGCAGTACCTACAGGGGAATGAACACTGAAGCTTTCTTT
CDR3aa: CASSTYRGMNTEAFF
v_gene: TRBV25-1
abundance: .
d_gene: TRBD1
len: 15
j_gene: TRBJ1-1

CDR3nt: TGTGCCAGCAGCTTCGGGGGGGACACAGATACGCAGTATTTT
CDR3aa: CASSFGGDTDTQYF
v_gene: TRBV7-9
abundance: .
d_gene: TRBD2
len: 14
j_gene: TRBJ2-3

CDR3nt: TGTGCCAGCAGTTCGGGACAGCTTTATGGCTACACCTTC
CDR3aa: CASSSGQLYGYTF
v_gene: TRBV28
abundance: .
d_gene: TRBD1
len: 13
j_gene: TRBJ1-2

CDR3nt: TGTGCCACCAGCAGAGGGTTACAGGGGCCTAAAAACATTCAGTACTTC
CDR3aa: CATSRGLQGPKNIQYF
v_gene: TRBV15
abundance: .
d_gene: TRBD1
len: 16
j_gene: TRBJ2-4

CDR3nt: TGTGCCAGCCGAACAGGGTTATGGAACTACGAGCAGTACTTC
CDR3aa: CASRTGLWNYEQYF
v_gene: TRBV6-8
abundance: .
d_gene: .
len: 14
j_gene: TRBJ2-7

CDR3nt: TGTGCCATCAGCAATAGCGGGGACACCGGGGAGCTGTTTTTT
CDR3aa: CAISNSGDTGELFF
v_gene: TRBV10-3
abundance: .
d_gene: TRBD2
len: 14
j_gene: TRBJ2-2

CDR3nt: TGTGCCAGCAGTGATGTGGTCAGGGGAACAGATACGCAGTATTTT
CDR3aa: CASSDVVRGTDTQYF
v_gene: TRBV2
abundance: .
d_gene: .
len: 15
j_gene: TRBJ2-3

CDR3nt: TGCAGCGTGGGGGCCGGGGGGGCCAATCAGCCCCAGCATTTT
CDR3aa: CSVGAGGANQPQHF
v_gene: TRBV29-1
abundance: .
d_gene: .
len: 14
j_gene: TRBJ1-5

CDR3nt: TGTGCCAGCAGCCTAACTTACAATGAGCAGTTCTTC
CDR3aa: CASSLTYNEQFF
v_gene: TRBV7-2
abundance: .
d_gene: .
len: 12
j_gene: TRBJ2-1

CDR3nt: TGTGCCAGCAGGACTAGCGGGGGGTCGGATACGCAGTATTTT
CDR3aa: CASRTSGGSDTQYF
v_gene: TRBV6-4
abundance: .
d_gene: TRBD2
len: 14
j_gene: TRBJ2-3

CDR3nt: TGTGCCTGGAGTGTGACAAACCTTAACTATGGCTACACCTTC
CDR3aa: CAWSVTNLNYGYTF
v_gene: TRBV30
abundance: .
d_gene: .
len: 14
j_gene: TRBJ1-2

CDR3nt: TGTGCCAGCAGCTTGGACGACAGGGACACTGAAGCTTTCTTT
CDR3aa: CASSLDDRDTEAFF
v_gene: TRBV5-6
abundance: .
d_gene: TRBD1
len: 14
j_gene: TRBJ1-1

CDR3nt: TGTGCCAGCAGCTTTCAAGCGGGGGGCAGCTCCTACGAGCAGTACTTC
CDR3aa: CASSFQAGGSSYEQYF
v_gene: TRBV9
abundance: .
d_gene: TRBD2
len: 16
j_gene: TRBJ2-7